What follows are 15 T cell receptor beta chains derived from one specimen sequenced in a study of early T cells in non-severe SARS-CoV-2 infection. TCRdb called the 5' RACE reads again in MiXCR, with one record for every CDR3 protein. The table shows 60,000 to 75,000 distinct CDR3 sequences, with approximately 10% occurring only once. Sequencing was performed on whole blood, taken at baseline. These receptors all stem from an adult who was a healthcare worker with PCR-confirmed SARS-CoV-2 infection or an uninfected control (not recorded which).

This clonotype showed up many times. The rearrangement links TRBV20-1 to TRBJ2-2; a weak D match, TRBD2 (6 bases). The V end was cut by 2 bases, the J end by 3 bases, with 13 bases between. CDR1 DFQATT and CDR2 SNEGSKA come from the germline V gene (reference sequence). The CDR3 is made up of 15 amino acids. CDR3 DNA sequence: TGCAGTGCTAGACGGAGGGACTTATACACCGGGGAGCTGTTTTTT. It yields the protein CSARRRDLYTGELFF.

CDR3 region: CATSDPGQGDTGELFF. DNA for the CDR3: TGTGCCACCAGTGATCCCGGACAGGGGGACACCGGGGAGCTGTTTTTT. The rearrangement links TRBV24-1 to TRBJ2-2; 10 bases map to TRBD1. The CDR3 is 16 residues long. V trimming: 3 bases; J trimming: 3 bases; junction bases outside the gene matches: 3. Looked up from germline, CDR1 is KGHDR and CDR2 is SFDVKD.

This clonotype was seen more than once but under ten times. The chain combines TRBV5-1 with TRBJ2-7, with D unresolved. V lost 2 bases, J lost 5 bases, and 11 bases lay in between. Germline V gene data show CDR1 as SGHRS and CDR2 as YFSETQ. The CDR3 covers 13 residues. CDR3 bases: TGCGCCAGCAGCTTTGGTCAGTCGGACGAGCAGTACTTC. Encoded protein: CASSFGQSDEQYF.

A few counts support this clonotype. J is TRBJ2-5 and V is TRBV7-3, with D perhaps matching TRBD1 (6 bases). V shed 5 bases and J shed 7 bases, with 14 bases lying between them. The CDR3 totals 13 residues. The V gene's germline CDR1 is SGHTA and CDR2 FQGTGA. This CDR3 reads CASSPNQGTTQYF. CDR3 nucleotide sequence: TGTGCCAGCAGCCCCAACCAGGGGACGACCCAGTACTTC.

This clonotype was counted ten times or more. The J gene is TRBJ1-2, the V gene TRBV18; unclear D gene. The V gene lost 1 base and the J gene lost 8 bases, with 14 bases spanning the gap. This CDR3 has 14 amino acids. The germline CDR1 and CDR2 sequences are KGHSH and LQKENI. CDR3 region: CASSPQKRVEGYTF. In nucleotides, the CDR3 is TGTGCCAGCTCACCACAGAAAAGGGTAGAGGGCTACACCTTC. The variable domain in full, with the rest retrieved from reference TRBV18 and TRBJ1-2, is NAGVMQNPRHLVRRRGQEARLRCSPMKGHSHVYWYRQLPEEGLKFMVYLQKENIIDESGMPKERFSAEFPKEGPSILRIQQVVRGDSAAYFCASSPQKRVEGYTFGSGTRLTVV.

This clonotype was seen more than once but under ten times. The J gene is TRBJ2-7, the V gene TRBV7-8; 9 nucleotides match TRBD2. The CDR3 has 15 residues. Germline V CDR1 and CDR2: SGHVS, FQNEAQ. V gave up 1 base and J gave up 5 bases; unmatched junction bases: 6. The CDR3 nucleotides read TGTGCCAGCAGCTTAGTTTTGCGGGGGGGCCACGAGCAGTACTTC. Its protein product is CASSLVLRGGHEQYF.

Many counts were recorded for this clonotype. This chain links TRBV5-1 with TRBJ2-3; 10 positions agree with TRBD2. Germline values: CDR1 SGHRS, CDR2 YFSETQ. The CDR3 sequence is 16 residues long. With V trimmed by 0 bases and J by 4 bases, 5 bases remained unmatched. In DNA form, the CDR3 reads TGCGCCAGCAGCTTGGGAGTAGCGGGGGGTCCAGATACGCAGTATTTT. It encodes CASSLGVAGGPDTQYF. The full variable domain, rest sourced from reference TRBV5-1 and TRBJ2-3, is KAGVTQTPRYLIKTRGQQVTLSCSPISGHRSVSWYQQTPGQGLQFLFEYFSETQRNKGNFPGRFSGRQFSNSRSEMNVSTLELGDSALYLCASSLGVAGGPDTQYFGPGTRLTVL.

This clonotype was recorded a few times. The J gene is TRBJ2-3, the V gene TRBV6-6; 8 bases are a match to TRBD1. This CDR3 contains 15 residues. Germline trimming cut 6 bases from V and 0 bases from J; bases unmatched to any gene: 5. CDR1 MNHNY and CDR2 SVGAGI come from the germline V gene (reference sequence). DNA of the CDR3: TGTGCCAGCAGCCCGGGACAGGTTAGCACAGATACGCAGTATTTT. Translating it yields CASSPGQVSTDTQYF.

This clonotype was observed many times. The chain uses TRBV12-3 or TRBV12-4 and TRBJ1-2; D unresolved. CDR3 size: 11 residues. V was cut by 5 bases and J by 4 bases, with 5 bases left in between. CDR3 in amino acids: CASSQSYGYTF. The CDR3 nucleotides read TGTGCCAGCAGTCAGAGCTATGGCTACACCTTC.

This chain joins TRBV9 and TRBJ2-7, with TRBD2 matching over 12 bases. Looked up from germline, CDR1 is SGDLS and CDR2 is YYNGEE. V was clipped by 4 bases and J by 7 bases; unmatched bases: 12. The CDR3 contains 16 residues. CDR3 protein: CASSPRPTSGSGEQYF. CDR3 bases: TGTGCCAGCAGCCCCCGACCGACTAGCGGGAGCGGGGAGCAGTACTTC.

This clonotype was recorded many times. The chain employs TRBV7-8 and TRBJ2-1; the D gene is possibly TRBD2 (5 bases). This CDR3 comprises 15 residues. Trimming removed 1 base at V and 6 bases at J, with 13 bases between. Germline CDR1 SGHVS, CDR2 FQNEAQ. CDR3 in DNA: TGTGCCAGCAGCTTAGGCGACTACCCTCCCAATGAGCAGTTCTTC. Encoded protein: CASSLGDYPPNEQFF. Filled out from reference TRBV7-8 and TRBJ2-1, the complete variable domain reads GAGVSQSPRYKVAKRGQDVALRCDPISGHVSLFWYQQALGQGPEFLTYFQNEAQLDKSGLPSDRFFAERPEGSVSTLKIQRTQQEDSAVYLCASSLGDYPPNEQFFGPGTRLTVL.

This clonotype occurred a few times. This chain links TRBV9 with TRBJ2-2, with D perhaps TRBD1 (6 bases). V was trimmed by 4 bases and J by 3 bases, leaving 10 bases between them. This CDR3 has 14 residues. CDR1 and CDR2 (germline): SGDLS, YYNGEE. In DNA, the CDR3 is TGTGCCAGCAGCCCTCAGGGGCACACCGGGGAGCTGTTTTTT. It codes for CASSPQGHTGELFF.

This clonotype was detected a few times. The chain carries TRBV18 and TRBJ1-1, with 11 bases that match TRBD1. V gave up 6 bases and J gave up 7 bases; unmatched junction bases: 10. CDR1 is KGHSH and CDR2 is LQKENI in the germline V gene. CDR3 length equals 15 residues. Here the CDR3 DNA reads TGTGCCAGCTCTCGGCGGGGGACAGGGGGGTTTGAAGCTTTCTTT. Translated, it gives CASSRRGTGGFEAFF.

The V call is TRBV29-1, the J call TRBJ1-4; D is undetermined. CDR3 length: 10 amino acids. Trimming shortened V by 5 bases and J by 7 bases, and 5 bases separated the two germline ends. CDR1 and CDR2 (germline): SQVTM, ANQGSEA. This CDR3 reads CSVRREKLFF. CDR3 nucleotide sequence: TGCAGCGTTCGTCGTGAAAAACTGTTTTTT.

This clonotype has a handful of counts. This chain connects TRBV4-1 to TRBJ2-5; no definite D call. Germline assignment: CDR1 MGHRA and CDR2 YSYEKL. Trimming cost V 4 bases and J 5 bases, with 11 bases left between them. CDR3 size: 13 residues. The CDR3 region is CASSRLRTETQYF. In DNA, the CDR3 is TGCGCCAGCAGCCGCCTTCGAACGGAGACCCAGTACTTC.